This T cell receptor beta chain is from a study of blood T cell repertoires in COVID-19. Overall study: Acute and convalescent COVID-19 specimens originated in the United States, Italy and Spain. PBMCs, B-cell-depleted T cells, or T cells provided the cDNA or gDNA that made up the material.

CDR3 length: 11 residues. Looked up from germline, CDR1 is DFQATT and CDR2 is SNEGSKA (reference sequence). Participant age was about 18 to 89 years, and participants resided in roughly 25 US areas. A few counts support this clone. The table came from immunoSEQ multiplex PCR; TCRdb's copy has only in-frame clones and leaves some out. The table records roughly 220,000 clones, around nine tenths of them present only once. The receptor comes from a woman in her fifties or sixties with acute COVID-19. V gene TRBV20-1 combines with J gene TRBJ1-1, with D maybe TRBD1 (6 bases). Specimen: PBMCs or T cells enriched from blood (not recorded which). Written as DNA, the CDR3 is TGCAGGGGGCAGGGGTGGACTGAAGCTTTCTTT. This sequence encodes CRGQGWTEAFF.